One and the same sample provided the 17 T cell receptor beta chains below, sequenced in a study of response to subunit inactivated influenza vaccine. TCRdb processed the RT-PCR reads anew with MiXCR; each CDR3 protein has one entry. The table has about 480,000 distinct CDR3 sequences, about 25% seen once. The input for sequencing was CD4+ T cells sorted from PBMCs, taken 4 to 6 days after vaccination. Every receptor here comes from a man aged 45 to 65 who received an inactivated influenza vaccine.

Ten or more counts support this clonotype. V usage is TRBV5-5 and J usage is TRBJ1-2; D gene unclear. The ends were cut back, 3 bases at V and 2 bases at J, with 11 bases in the middle. Germline CDR1 is SGHKS and CDR2 is YYEKEE (reference sequence). There are 14 residues in the CDR3. The CDR3 DNA reads as TGTGCCAGCAGCTCTGGGTTGGGGAACTATGGCTACACCTTC. Amino acid sequence: CASSSGLGNYGYTF.

This clonotype was seen only a few times. The genes are TRBV19 and TRBJ2-2; possibly TRBD1 for D (6 bases). Trimming pared 3 bases from V and 6 bases from J, leaving 8 bases between. The CDR3 has 13 amino acids. Germline V CDR1 and CDR2: LNHDA, SQIVND (reference sequence). The CDR3 nucleotides are TGTGCCAGTAGTATTCCAGGGGCCGGGGAGCTGTTTTTT. Translated: CASSIPGAGELFF.

This clonotype appeared a few times. The chain employs TRBV7-2 and TRBJ2-1, with D possibly being TRBD2 (6 bases). Germline-derived CDR1 and CDR2 are SGHTA and FQGNSA. V was cut by 4 bases and J by 6 bases, with 13 bases left in between. The CDR3 totals 14 residues. CDR3 sequence (DNA): TGTGCCAGCAGCTCGCCGGGACTGATCAATGAGCAGTTCTTC. This sequence encodes CASSSPGLINEQFF.

The V gene is TRBV12-3 or TRBV12-4, the J gene TRBJ1-3, with a possible D match to TRBD1 (6 bases). The germline V and J ends were trimmed by 3 bases and 6 bases, with 15 bases remaining between them. CDR3 length equals 15 residues. CDR3 in DNA: TGTGCCAGCAGTTTGGGGGCAAATGGCCTAAACACCATATATTTT. Residues: CASSLGANGLNTIYF.

V and J are TRBV6-1 and TRBJ1-1; a possible D gene is TRBD1 (6 bases). V dropped 7 bases and J dropped 6 bases, with 18 bases sitting between them. Germline loops: CDR1 MNHNS, CDR2 SASEGT. This CDR3 has 14 residues. The CDR3 DNA sequence: TGTGCCAGCACCAACCCCGGGGGCGTGGCTGAAGCTTTCTTT. This codes for CASTNPGGVAEAFF.

This clonotype was found a few times. This sequence joins TRBV14 and TRBJ2-5; D is perhaps TRBD1 (6 bases). The CDR3 spans 14 residues. Germline loops: CDR1 SGHDN, CDR2 FVKESK. Trimming took off 4 bases at V and 10 bases at J, with 19 bases between the two ends. Here the CDR3 reads CASSPGNGPGDQYF. The CDR3 coding sequence is TGTGCCAGCAGCCCGGGAAACGGCCCAGGGGACCAGTACTTC.

The chain couples TRBV5-5 to TRBJ2-6; D remains ambiguous. The CDR3 runs 15 residues. Germline CDR1 reads SGHKS; CDR2 reads YYEKEE (reference sequence). V dropped 6 bases and J dropped 0 bases, with 10 bases sitting between them. The chain's CDR3 is CASTPLGSGANVLTF. CDR3 DNA sequence: TGTGCCAGCACGCCCCTGGGCTCTGGGGCCAACGTCCTGACTTTC.

The genes are TRBV7-2 and TRBJ2-2, with 8 bases lining up with TRBD2. The CDR3 extends over 16 amino acids. J lost 4 bases, V lost 7 bases, and 11 bases had no gene match. In germline, CDR1 is SGHTA, CDR2 FQGNSA. CDR3 residues: CASTREGGETTGELFF. Here the CDR3 DNA reads TGTGCCAGCACCCGGGAGGGGGGGGAAACCACCGGGGAGCTGTTTTTT.

V and J are TRBV20-1 and TRBJ1-1; D is unresolved. V gave up 0 bases and J gave up 0 bases, with 8 bases separating them. CDR1 and CDR2 from the germline V gene are DFQATT and SNEGSKA (reference sequence). There are 14 residues in the CDR3. The CDR3 loop is CSARDGTVNTEAFF. For the CDR3, the DNA is TGCAGTGCTAGAGATGGCACGGTGAACACTGAAGCTTTCTTT.

V usage is TRBV28 and J usage is TRBJ2-1; D uncertain. V lost 4 bases and J 5 bases, leaving 15 bases between the germline ends. The CDR3 extends over 15 amino acids. Germline assignment: CDR1 MDHEN and CDR2 SYDVKM. CDR3 in DNA: TGTGCCAGCAGTTACATGACCCGGGCGAACAATGAGCAGTTCTTC. It encodes CASSYMTRANNEQFF.

The chain joins TRBV4-1 to TRBJ2-1, with 11 bases fitting TRBD2. Looked up from germline, CDR1 is MGHRA and CDR2 is YSYEKL. The trim removed 0 bases at V and 10 bases at J, leaving 5 bases unmatched. The CDR3 runs 15 residues. CDR3 coding DNA: TGCGCCAGCAGCCAAGAGGTGACTAGCGGGGTCGAGCAGTTCTTC. This sequence encodes CASSQEVTSGVEQFF.

This clonotype occurred a few times. V and J are TRBV28 and TRBJ1-4, with a weak D call TRBD1 (6 bases). Per germline, CDR1 MDHEN and CDR2 SYDVKM. There are 13 residues in the CDR3. V was cut by 4 bases and J by 10 bases, with 13 bases left in between. The CDR3 DNA is TGTGCCAGCAGTTGGGGGGCAGTCGGAAAACTGTTTTTT. Translated: CASSWGAVGKLFF.

This clonotype was counted only a few times. J is TRBJ2-7 and V is TRBV2; 8 bases line up with TRBD1. The CDR3 spans 13 residues. The J segment lost 7 bases and the V segment lost 7 bases, leaving 9 bases of the junction unmatched. The V gene's germline CDR1 is SNHLY and CDR2 FYNNEI. Here the CDR3 reads CASTTGQGREQYF. The CDR3 region has the DNA TGTGCCAGCACGACCGGACAGGGCAGGGAGCAGTACTTC.

This clonotype was seen a handful of times. The chain links TRBV4-1 to TRBJ2-3; the match to TRBD2 covers 7 bases. V shed 4 bases and J 1 base; nucleotides not matched to a gene: 8. The germline CDR1 and CDR2 sequences are MGHRA and YSYEKL. This CDR3 has 16 amino acids. Written as DNA, the CDR3 is TGCGCCAGCAGCCGGGGGAGGGACGTCGGCACAGATACGCAGTATTTT. Its translation: CASSRGRDVGTDTQYF.

Note on this clonotype: At one end the junction does not follow the germline gene, possibly because of a read error. This rearrangement joins TRBV20-1 to TRBJ2-7; 8 positions match TRBD1. This CDR3 comprises 18 residues. CDR1 is DFQATT, CDR2 SNEGSKA, per germline (reference sequence). DNA of the CDR3: TGCTGTGCTAGAGCCAGCCCTTCCCGGGACAGGTACTCCTACGAGCAGTACTTC. It is translated as CCARASPSRDRYSYEQYF.

The rearrangement uses TRBV13 and TRBJ1-1, with 7 nucleotides matching TRBD1. V trimming: 4 bases; J trimming: 7 bases; junction bases outside the gene matches: 3. Germline assignment: CDR1 PRHDT and CDR2 FYEKMQ (reference sequence). This CDR3 contains 12 residues. CDR3 coding DNA: TGTGCCAGCAGCTCTCGGACAGGTGAAGCTTTCTTT. Its protein is CASSSRTGEAFF.

The gene calls are TRBV7-9 and TRBJ2-5; 9 positions agree with TRBD2. Germline V gene data show CDR1 as SEHNR and CDR2 as FQNEAQ (reference sequence). The trim removed 5 bases at V and 3 bases at J, leaving 4 bases unmatched. The CDR3 consists of 14 residues. The CDR3 region is CASSRRTSEETQYF. CDR3 in DNA: TGTGCCAGCAGCCGACGGACTAGCGAAGAGACCCAGTACTTC.